This is a list of T cell receptor beta chains from one sample in a study of blood T cell repertoires in COVID-19. Sequencing was performed with immunoSEQ multiplex PCR; in TCRdb, only in-frame clones are kept and a portion is missing. The table records 200,000 to 300,000 clones, roughly 80% of them present only once. Sample: peripheral blood. The origin of the receptors is a woman aged 60-75 years with active or convalescent COVID-19. The CDR3 runs from the conserved cysteine through the conserved F or W. The D gene is left open where the match is weak.

j_call v_call d_call cdr3_aa
TRBJ1-3 TRBV9 NA CASSVAPPGGFGNTIYF
TRBJ2-7 TRBV14 NA CASSPFSYEQYF
TRBJ2-3 TRBV12-3/TRBV12-4 TRBD1 CASIWTGRDTQYF
TRBJ2-7 TRBV4-1 NA CASSQADTRAGEQYF
TRBJ1-4 TRBV6-5 TRBD1 CASSTRQGDEKLFF
TRBJ2-1 TRBV27 TRBD2 CASSPRAGGTYNEQFF
TRBJ1-2 TRBV6-6 TRBD1 CASSYPPGQGIYGYTF
TRBJ2-2 TRBV12-5 TRBD2 CASSRQGLAGGTGELFF
TRBJ1-2 TRBV2 TRBD1 CASTGTGGGYYGYTF
TRBJ1-6 TRBV19 TRBD1 CASRAGTGSYNSPLHF
TRBJ1-1 TRBV15 NA CATSRDLSGGAEAFF
TRBJ1-2 TRBV9 TRBD1 CASSVVDRGNYGYTF
TRBJ2-1 TRBV7-2 NA CASSLSRGNEQFF
TRBJ2-5 TRBV18 TRBD1 CASSPGQGGETQYF
TRBJ1-2 TRBV11-2 TRBD1 CASSKQGAAYGYTF
TRBJ2-1 TRBV6-4 TRBD1 CASRATGYGEQFF
TRBJ2-3 TRBV19 TRBD2 CASSTGLAGPGDTQYF
TRBJ1-1 TRBV11-2 NA CASSSSGGRDTEAFF
TRBJ2-5 TRBV6-6 NA CASSSPQGGEETQYF
TRBJ1-4 TRBV12-3/TRBV12-4 TRBD1 CATRGLPNEKLFF
TRBJ2-1 TRBV2 TRBD2 CASRAGARSYNEQFF
TRBJ2-1 TRBV27 TRBD2 CASSPPGSLAVYNEQFF
TRBJ2-5 TRBV11-3 TRBD2 CASSRGGSGGDYRETQYF
TRBJ2-3 TRBV12-3/TRBV12-4 NA CASQGLNTDTQYF
TRBJ2-5 TRBV7-8 NA CASSPNRETQYF
TRBJ2-1 TRBV1 NA CTSSQVSSGVGYNEQFF
TRBJ1-2 TRBV3-1/TRBV3-2 NA CASSQGGGLKYGYTF
TRBJ2-3 TRBV19 TRBD2 CASSQLAGGRDTQYF
TRBJ2-2 TRBV7-9 TRBD1 CASSLAGGPLPNTGELFF
TRBJ1-1 TRBV7-9 NA CASSYGGMNTEAFF
TRBJ1-2 TRBV27 TRBD1 CASSLGTGNGYTF
TRBJ1-2 TRBV7-9 NA CASSLDGRGGYTF
TRBJ1-4 TRBV15 NA CATSRELPGRLIKNEKLFF
TRBJ1-5 TRBV24-1 NA CATSAGGNQPQHF